This T cell receptor beta chain derives from a study of T-cell memory formation after mild COVID-19. Study results and caveats: While clones contracting from day 15 to 85 were balanced between CD4 and CD8, later expanders leaned CD4+.

TCR alpha and TCR beta cDNA libraries carrying sample barcodes and UMIs came from 5'RACE with constant-segment primers. TCRdb passed the 5' RACE reads through MiXCR, listing each CDR3 protein once. The data contain approximately 260,000 distinct CDR3 sequences, approximately 16% of them singletons. CDR1 is ENHRY, CDR2 SYGVKD, per germline. V lost 7 bases to trimming and J lost 3 bases; unmatched junction nucleotides: 7. The CDR3 extends over 14 amino acids. In its sample, this clonotype was seen many times. Its target is not known. This receptor was obtained from a man aged 18 to 35 who had mild COVID-19 (a few samples of this study predate the infection). Cell type and time point are not known. The sample was PBMCs or a T cell subset sorted from them (not recorded which). This chain uses TRBV10-3 with TRBJ1-2; 8 positions agree with TRBD1. In DNA form, the CDR3 reads TGTGCCATCATGGGACAGGCGAAGGACTATGGCTACACCTTC. This translates into CAIMGQAKDYGYTF.